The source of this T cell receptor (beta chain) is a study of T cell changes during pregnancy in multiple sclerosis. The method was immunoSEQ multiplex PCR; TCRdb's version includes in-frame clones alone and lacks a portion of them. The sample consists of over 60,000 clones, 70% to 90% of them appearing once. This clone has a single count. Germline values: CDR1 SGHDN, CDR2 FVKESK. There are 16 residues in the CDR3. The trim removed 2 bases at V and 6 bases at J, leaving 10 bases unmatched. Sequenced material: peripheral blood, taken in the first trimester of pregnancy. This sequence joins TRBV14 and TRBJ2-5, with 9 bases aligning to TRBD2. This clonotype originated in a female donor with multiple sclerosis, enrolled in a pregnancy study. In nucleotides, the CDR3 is TGTGCCAGCAGCCAACTACTCGGACTAGCGAGTAAGACCCAGTACTTC. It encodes CASSQLLGLASKTQYF.